Only a few counts were recorded for the clone carrying this T cell receptor (beta chain). Antigen: not known. V lost 7 bases, J lost 6 bases, and 6 bases stayed unmatched. The CDR3 is made up of 13 amino acids. Per germline, CDR1 SGHKS and CDR2 YYEKEE (reference sequence). The data originate from a study of STAT3 mutations in large granular lymphocyte leukemia. Assay used: immunoSEQ multiplex PCR; TCRdb lists only in-frame clones, some missing. Of 3,500 to 5,500 clones listed, approximately 62% were seen once; the top ten hold around 40%. The study's findings and limits: At least one immunodominant TCR beta clonotype appeared in every T-cell large granular lymphocyte leukemia patient.

The sequenced material came from PBMCs. V usage is TRBV5-5 and J usage is TRBJ1-5; 8 nucleotides agree with TRBD1. The source of this sequence is a human donor with T large granular lymphocyte leukemia. Some clones in this sample may be carry-over from other donors' samples. This CDR3 reads CASGGQGGQPQHF. The CDR3 DNA is TGTGCCAGCGGCGGACAGGGAGGTCAGCCCCAGCATTTT.